Listed below are T cell receptor beta chains from one sample, sequenced in a study of T-cell reconstitution after alpha-beta-depleted transplantation in children. TCRdb re-derived calls from the PCR reads in MiXCR, one entry per CDR3 protein. Of about 980,000 distinct CDR3 sequences listed, roughly 31% are singletons. Specimen: PBMCs, mostly from graft donor cells, collected 360 days after TCRalphabeta/CD19-depleted stem cell transplant. These receptors came from a boy younger than two who had a stem cell transplant for SCID, so the T cells may come from the graft donor. The CDR3 runs from the conserved cysteine through the conserved F or W. Each record gives: J gene, clone size, V gene, D gene, CDR3 length, CDR3 DNA, CDR3 protein. The D gene is left open where the match is weak. Size values are once, few and many counts, or a class for expanded clones, and some rows have none.

J gene: TRBJ2-4
clone size: many
V gene: TRBV20-1
D gene: TRBD1
CDR3 length: 16
CDR3 DNA: TGCAGTGCTCCTACCGGGACAGCCTTAGCCAAAAACATTCAGTACTTC
CDR3 protein: CSAPTGTALAKNIQYF

J gene: TRBJ2-3
clone size: -
V gene: TRBV5-1
D gene: -
CDR3 length: 15
CDR3 DNA: TGCGCCAGCAGCTTCCTTCCCGGGAAGAGGGATACGCAGTATTTT
CDR3 protein: CASSFLPGKRDTQYF

J gene: TRBJ2-5
clone size: -
V gene: TRBV5-1
D gene: -
CDR3 length: 16
CDR3 DNA: TGCGCCAGCAGCTCCCGGGGCCAGGACATAATAAAGACCCAGTACTTC
CDR3 protein: CASSSRGQDIIKTQYF

J gene: TRBJ1-4
clone size: -
V gene: TRBV5-5
D gene: -
CDR3 length: 14
CDR3 DNA: TGTGCCAGCAGCTTCCGGGATCAGAGGGAAAAACTGTTTTTT
CDR3 protein: CASSFRDQREKLFF

J gene: TRBJ2-3
clone size: many
V gene: TRBV20-1
D gene: -
CDR3 length: 14
CDR3 DNA: TGCAGTGCTCCAAGGGCAGGGAGGACAGATACGCAGTATTTT
CDR3 protein: CSAPRAGRTDTQYF

J gene: TRBJ1-2
clone size: -
V gene: TRBV12-3/TRBV12-4
D gene: -
CDR3 length: 16
CDR3 DNA: TGTGCCAGCAGTATCTGGGACGGAGGCTACAACTATGGCTACACCTTC
CDR3 protein: CASSIWDGGYNYGYTF

J gene: TRBJ2-7
clone size: -
V gene: TRBV5-1
D gene: TRBD1
CDR3 length: 16
CDR3 DNA: TGCGCCAGCAGCTTGATGGTCAGGGGACAGGGTTCCGAGCAGTACTTC
CDR3 protein: CASSLMVRGQGSEQYF

J gene: TRBJ1-2
clone size: -
V gene: TRBV7-2
D gene: TRBD1
CDR3 length: 14
CDR3 DNA: TGTGCCAGCAGCATCGGACAGGGGGAATATGGCTACACCTTC
CDR3 protein: CASSIGQGEYGYTF

J gene: TRBJ2-7
clone size: -
V gene: TRBV29-1
D gene: -
CDR3 length: 13
CDR3 DNA: TGCAGCGTTGTGACGAATCCTTCCTACGAGCAGTACTTC
CDR3 protein: CSVVTNPSYEQYF

J gene: TRBJ2-1
clone size: -
V gene: TRBV7-3
D gene: -
CDR3 length: 16
CDR3 DNA: TGTGCCAGCAGCCCCAGGGGAGGACTTACCTACAATGAGCAGTTCTTC
CDR3 protein: CASSPRGGLTYNEQFF

J gene: TRBJ2-2
clone size: few
V gene: TRBV20-1
D gene: -
CDR3 length: 12
CDR3 DNA: TGCAGTGCCCATAGGAGGAACGGGGAGCTGTTTTTT
CDR3 protein: CSAHRRNGELFF

J gene: TRBJ2-1
clone size: few
V gene: TRBV29-1
D gene: -
CDR3 length: 15
CDR3 DNA: TGCAGCGTTGAGGACGTATGGACGGCCAATAATGAGCAGTTCTTC
CDR3 protein: CSVEDVWTANNEQFF

J gene: TRBJ1-1
clone size: -
V gene: TRBV9
D gene: -
CDR3 length: 16
CDR3 DNA: TGTGCCAGCAGCGTAGGGTTCGGGATCGAGAACACTGAAGCTTTCTTT
CDR3 protein: CASSVGFGIENTEAFF

J gene: TRBJ1-6
clone size: -
V gene: TRBV20-1
D gene: -
CDR3 length: 17
CDR3 DNA: TGCAGTGCTAGAGATTGGGGTGGGTTGACGAGGGATTCACCCCTCCACTTT
CDR3 protein: CSARDWGGLTRDSPLHF

J gene: TRBJ2-2
clone size: few
V gene: TRBV20-1
D gene: -
CDR3 length: 14
CDR3 DNA: TGCAGTGCTAGAGTTACCGGGCCAAGGGAGGAGCTGTTTTTT
CDR3 protein: CSARVTGPREELFF

J gene: TRBJ2-7
clone size: -
V gene: TRBV7-9
D gene: -
CDR3 length: 14
CDR3 DNA: TGTGCCAGCAGCACACCGGGACCGCCCTACGAGCAGTACTTC
CDR3 protein: CASSTPGPPYEQYF

J gene: TRBJ2-1
clone size: -
V gene: TRBV7-3
D gene: -
CDR3 length: 13
CDR3 DNA: TGTGCCAGCAGCTTACTGGGCATCGGTGAGCAGTTCTTC
CDR3 protein: CASSLLGIGEQFF

J gene: TRBJ2-1
clone size: few
V gene: TRBV5-1
D gene: TRBD2
CDR3 length: 17
CDR3 DNA: TGCGCCAGCAGCTTGGGTGGTACTAGCGGGGGGACCAATGAGCAGTTCTTC
CDR3 protein: CASSLGGTSGGTNEQFF

J gene: TRBJ2-1
clone size: -
V gene: TRBV7-9
D gene: -
CDR3 length: 16
CDR3 DNA: TGTGCCAGCAGCTTAATGGCGGCCGTAGGATACAATGAGCAGTTCTTC
CDR3 protein: CASSLMAAVGYNEQFF

J gene: TRBJ2-7
clone size: few
V gene: TRBV6-5
D gene: TRBD2
CDR3 length: 15
CDR3 DNA: TGTGCCAGCAGTTCCGAAAGCGGGGCCCCTAACAAGCAGTACTTC
CDR3 protein: CASSSESGAPNKQYF

J gene: TRBJ2-4
clone size: -
V gene: TRBV6-2/TRBV6-3
D gene: TRBD1
CDR3 length: 20
CDR3 DNA: TGTGCCAGCAGTACCAGGCCCCCCAACAGGGGGCTCCTAGCCAAAAACATTCAGTACTTC
CDR3 protein: CASSTRPPNRGLLAKNIQYF

J gene: TRBJ2-7
clone size: -
V gene: TRBV28
D gene: -
CDR3 length: 12
CDR3 DNA: TGTGCCAGCGGAGGGGGTCTACACGAGCAGTACTTC
CDR3 protein: CASGGGLHEQYF

J gene: TRBJ2-7
clone size: -
V gene: TRBV5-1
D gene: TRBD1
CDR3 length: 16
CDR3 DNA: TGCGCCAGCAGATACGGACCCGGGACAGTCTCCTACGAGCAGTACTTC
CDR3 protein: CASRYGPGTVSYEQYF

J gene: TRBJ2-7
clone size: few
V gene: TRBV6-1
D gene: TRBD2
CDR3 length: 16
CDR3 DNA: TGTGCCAGCACCTTCCACCCGGGGGGGGCCACCTACGAGCAGTACTTC
CDR3 protein: CASTFHPGGATYEQYF

J gene: TRBJ2-2
clone size: few
V gene: TRBV7-2
D gene: TRBD1
CDR3 length: 15
CDR3 DNA: TGTGCCAGCAGGGGACAGACTGCGAACACCGGGGAGCTGTTTTTT
CDR3 protein: CASRGQTANTGELFF

J gene: TRBJ1-1
clone size: -
V gene: TRBV5-1
D gene: TRBD1
CDR3 length: 14
CDR3 DNA: TGCGCCAGCAGCCTCCGGGACAGGGTCACTGAAGCTTTCTTT
CDR3 protein: CASSLRDRVTEAFF

J gene: TRBJ2-1
clone size: -
V gene: TRBV10-3
D gene: TRBD1
CDR3 length: 14
CDR3 DNA: TGTGCCATCAGAAGGACAGGGGGAGGCAATGAGCAGTTCTTC
CDR3 protein: CAIRRTGGGNEQFF

J gene: TRBJ1-2
clone size: -
V gene: TRBV5-1
D gene: TRBD1
CDR3 length: 16
CDR3 DNA: TGCGCCAGCAGCTCCGGACAGGGGGCGGCGAACTATGGCTACACCTTC
CDR3 protein: CASSSGQGAANYGYTF

J gene: TRBJ2-2
clone size: many
V gene: TRBV7-3
D gene: -
CDR3 length: 13
CDR3 DNA: TGTGCCAGCAGCTTGGAAAATGCCGGGGAGCTGTTTTTT
CDR3 protein: CASSLENAGELFF

J gene: TRBJ2-3
clone size: -
V gene: TRBV14
D gene: -
CDR3 length: 14
CDR3 DNA: TGTGCCAGCAGCCTGTGGGCTCGCACAGATACGCAGTATTTT
CDR3 protein: CASSLWARTDTQYF

J gene: TRBJ1-1
clone size: -
V gene: TRBV29-1
D gene: -
CDR3 length: 15
CDR3 DNA: TGCAGCGTTGAACGACAGGCGAGGATGAACACTGAAGCTTTCTTT
CDR3 protein: CSVERQARMNTEAFF

J gene: TRBJ1-1
clone size: few
V gene: TRBV29-1
D gene: -
CDR3 length: 13
CDR3 DNA: TGCAGCACCCGAAGGGGGATGGGCACTGAAGCTTTCTTT
CDR3 protein: CSTRRGMGTEAFF